The rows below give T cell receptor beta chains drawn from one sample of a study of CD8 T cells in Susac syndrome. MiXCR was run by TCRdb on the immunoSEQ multiplex PCR reads, yielding one entry per CDR3 protein. The data hold 150,000 to 200,000 distinct CDR3 sequences, with roughly nine tenths observed a single time. The specimen was CD4+ T cells from PBMCs. These receptors originate from a human donor with Susac syndrome. The CDR3 runs from the conserved cysteine through the conserved F or W. D genes are given only for firm matches. Only part of the rows carry a size: once, few, many, or a class if the clone is expanded.

D gene | J gene | V gene | clone size | CDR3 DNA | CDR3 protein
. | TRBJ2-3 | TRBV25-1 | . | TGTGCCAGCAGTGCCTTACAATTCACAGATACGCAGTATTTT | CASSALQFTDTQYF
TRBD2 | TRBJ2-5 | TRBV5-4 | . | TGTGCCAGCAGCTTCGGGGGGGCCGAAGAGACCCAGTACTTC | CASSFGGAEETQYF
. | TRBJ1-2 | TRBV2 | . | TGTGCCAGCATCAGTGAGGGATATGGCTATGGCTACACCTTC | CASISEGYGYGYTF
TRBD1 | TRBJ2-3 | TRBV9 | . | TGTGCCAGCAGCGACACAGGGGGTAGGTTGCAGTATTTT | CASSDTGGRLQYF
. | TRBJ2-5 | TRBV20-1 | . | TGCAGTGCTACCCTTCCCCTCAGACAAAGGGAGACCCAGTACTTC | CSATLPLRQRETQYF
. | TRBJ1-2 | TRBV6-5 | . | TGTGCCAGCAGTTACTCCCAGGGCGAGTATGGGGGCTACACCTTC | CASSYSQGEYGGYTF
TRBD2 | TRBJ2-1 | TRBV7-9 | . | TGTGCCAGCAGCTTAAGAGCGGGGCATGAGCAGTTCTTC | CASSLRAGHEQFF
. | TRBJ1-2 | TRBV7-2 | few | TGTGCCAGCAGCCACGGACAGACCTATGGCTACACCTTC | CASSHGQTYGYTF
. | TRBJ2-7 | TRBV29-1 | . | TGCAGCGTTGCACCCCCCCCCGGGAACGAGCAGTACTTC | CSVAPPPGNEQYF
. | TRBJ2-7 | TRBV6-5 | . | TGTGCCAGCAGTTACTCGATTCTAGGGACCTACGAGCAGTACTTC | CASSYSILGTYEQYF
TRBD1 | TRBJ2-7 | TRBV3-1 | . | TGTGCCAGCAGCAGGCAGGGGGCGCAAGAGCAGTACTTC | CASSRQGAQEQYF
TRBD1 | TRBJ2-7 | TRBV9 | . | TGTGCCAGCAGCGTAGCCGACAGGGGGCTGGGGGAGCAGTACTTC | CASSVADRGLGEQYF
. | TRBJ1-5 | TRBV16 | . | TGTGCCAGCAGCCTCGACTGGCAGGACAATCAGCCCCAGCATTTT | CASSLDWQDNQPQHF
TRBD1 | TRBJ2-1 | TRBV28 | . | TGTGCCAGCAGTAAGGGACAGGGGGCCCCCTACAATGAGCAGTTCTTC | CASSKGQGAPYNEQFF
TRBD1 | TRBJ1-2 | TRBV5-1 | . | TGCGCCAGCAGCCTCCACGGACAGGGCCCTAACTATGGCTACACCTTC | CASSLHGQGPNYGYTF
TRBD2 | TRBJ2-1 | TRBV27 | . | TGTGCCAGCAGTTTATCTGGATCTAGCGGAAACAATGAGCAGTTCTTC | CASSLSGSSGNNEQFF
. | TRBJ1-1 | TRBV20-1 | few | TGCAGTTTCAGTTCTAACACTGAAGCTTTCTTT | CSFSSNTEAFF
TRBD2 | TRBJ2-1 | TRBV29-1 | . | TGCAGCGTTGAGGGGCTCGCGGGAGGGTCCTACAATGAGCAGTTCTTC | CSVEGLAGGSYNEQFF
. | TRBJ2-5 | TRBV11-3 | once | TGTGCCAGCAGCCGTTTCGCGGGGAGTTTAGAGACCCAGTACTTC | CASSRFAGSLETQYF
. | TRBJ1-6 | TRBV7-9 | . | TGTGCCAGCAGCCTCCAAAGTTCACCCCTCCACTTT | CASSLQSSPLHF
. | TRBJ1-1 | TRBV3-1 | . | TGTGCCAGCAGCCAAGAGGGGAATCACCGATTGAACACTGAAGCTTTCTTT | CASSQEGNHRLNTEAFF
TRBD1 | TRBJ2-6 | TRBV6-6 | . | TGTGCCAGCAGTACAGGGGGGCAAGGGGCCAACGTCCTGACTTTC | CASSTGGQGANVLTF
. | TRBJ2-7 | TRBV2 | few | TGTGCCAGCAGTGATTTACCGATCCCCGAGCAGTACTTC | CASSDLPIPEQYF
. | TRBJ2-3 | TRBV4-1 | . | TGCGCCAGCAGCCAAGGAAGGGGACGGAGCAGCCCTGGAGATACGCAGTATTTT | CASSQGRGRSSPGDTQYF
. | TRBJ1-5 | TRBV7-9 | . | TGTGCCAGCAGCTTGACGGGGGGCAAATATAGCAATCAGCCCCAGCATTTT | CASSLTGGKYSNQPQHF
. | TRBJ2-7 | TRBV12-3/TRBV12-4 | . | TGTGCCAGCAGTTCAACCAGGGATTCCTACGAGCAGTACTTC | CASSSTRDSYEQYF
. | TRBJ2-1 | TRBV7-2 | . | TGTGCCAGCAGCTTAATGTCGGGGACGTACAATGAGCAGTTCTTC | CASSLMSGTYNEQFF
. | TRBJ1-2 | TRBV5-1 | . | TGCGCCAGCAGCTTGGGGGCAGGACTAGAGGGCTACACCTTC | CASSLGAGLEGYTF
TRBD1 | TRBJ2-7 | TRBV2 | . | TGTGCCAGCTACCGCACGGGACAGGACCTATACGAGCAGTACTTC | CASYRTGQDLYEQYF
TRBD2 | TRBJ2-7 | TRBV25-1 | . | TGTGCCAGCAGTGAATCTATCAGCGGGAGAAGCCACGAGCAGTACTTC | CASSESISGRSHEQYF
TRBD1 | TRBJ1-2 | TRBV6-2/TRBV6-3 | . | TGTGCCAGCAGTTACGGACAGGTTCCGCTTGGCTACACCTTC | CASSYGQVPLGYTF
. | TRBJ1-2 | TRBV29-1 | . | TGCAGCGTTGGGGATACCTATGGCTACACCTTC | CSVGDTYGYTF
. | TRBJ1-4 | TRBV20-1 | . | TGCAGTGCTCCCACAGGAGGAAGGGGAGAAAAACTGTTTTTT | CSAPTGGRGEKLFF
. | TRBJ1-2 | TRBV3-1 | once | TGTGCCAGCAGCCAACAGGGATACTATGGCTACACCTTC | CASSQQGYYGYTF
. | TRBJ2-6 | TRBV6-5 | . | TGTGCCAGCAGTCGGGCCAACGTCCTGACTTTC | CASSRANVLTF
. | TRBJ1-1 | TRBV5-1 | . | TGCGCCAGCAGCTTGGAAAATCCGGGGGGATCGGGGGCTTTCTTT | CASSLENPGGSGAFF
TRBD2 | TRBJ2-3 | TRBV25-1 | . | TGTGCCAGCAGTCTCACCCTAGCGGGAGGGCCAGATACGCAGTATTTT | CASSLTLAGGPDTQYF
. | TRBJ1-2 | TRBV20-1 | . | TGCAGTGCTAGAGATAACACTGCTAACTATGGCTACACCTTC | CSARDNTANYGYTF
. | TRBJ1-1 | TRBV7-9 | . | TGTGCCAGCAGCTTGGGGGGACCGGCGAACACTGAAGCTTTCTTT | CASSLGGPANTEAFF
. | TRBJ1-1 | TRBV28 | . | TGTGCCAGCAAGGGTTTGGAAGCTTTCTTT | CASKGLEAFF
. | TRBJ1-2 | TRBV5-1 | . | TGCGCCAGCAGCTTGGCCACTGGGGCAAACTATGGCTACACCTTC | CASSLATGANYGYTF
. | TRBJ1-6 | TRBV7-2 | few | TGTGCCAGCAGCCATAGGTTCGATCATTCACCCCTCCACTTT | CASSHRFDHSPLHF
TRBD2 | TRBJ2-1 | TRBV11-2 | . | TGTGCCAGCAGCTTAGTACCGGGACTAGCGGCCTTAAGCTCCTACAATGAGCAGTTCTTC | CASSLVPGLAALSSYNEQFF
. | TRBJ1-5 | TRBV5-1 | . | TGCGCCAGCAGCTGGAATTACGATCAGCCCCAGCATTTT | CASSWNYDQPQHF
. | TRBJ2-5 | TRBV2 | . | TGTGCCTGTACTACCCAAGAGACCCAGTACTTC | CACTTQETQYF
. | TRBJ2-1 | TRBV18 | . | TGTGCCAGCTCACCAAACGACATTTACAATGAGCAGTTCTTC | CASSPNDIYNEQFF
. | TRBJ1-3 | TRBV12-3/TRBV12-4 | once | TGTGCCAGCAGTTATACAGGGAGTCCTGGTGGAAACACCATATATTTT | CASSYTGSPGGNTIYF
. | TRBJ2-7 | TRBV6-1 | . | TGTGCCAGCAGCCGTTATTACGAGCAGTACTTC | CASSRYYEQYF
TRBD1 | TRBJ1-4 | TRBV5-1 | . | TGCGCCAGCAGCTCGGGGGGACAGGGAAGCTCGCAAAAACTGTTTTTT | CASSSGGQGSSQKLFF
TRBD1 | TRBJ2-2 | TRBV5-1 | . | TGCGCCAGCAGCCAGGGGGACCGTACGAACACCGGGGAGCTGTTTTTT | CASSQGDRTNTGELFF
. | TRBJ2-1 | TRBV29-1 | . | TGCAGCGTTGATATATATGAGCAGTTCTTC | CSVDIYEQFF
. | TRBJ2-3 | TRBV30 | . | TGTGCCTGGAGTGTGGGTACAGATACGCAGTATTTT | CAWSVGTDTQYF
. | TRBJ2-1 | TRBV7-9 | . | TGTGCCAGCAGCTCAGCCCTTGGAGGGTCCAATGAGCAGTTCTTC | CASSSALGGSNEQFF
TRBD2 | TRBJ2-5 | TRBV20-1 | once | TGCAGTGCTAGAGATGGTAGCGGGGGTGCTTTGACCCAGTACTTC | CSARDGSGGALTQYF
TRBD1 | TRBJ2-5 | TRBV6-1 | . | TGTGCCAGCAGTCTCGGACAGGGGGCGGGGGAGACCCAGTACTTC | CASSLGQGAGETQYF
TRBD2 | TRBJ2-5 | TRBV19 | . | TGTGCCAGTAGTGCCAATGGAGCGGCGGGAGGGCCGTGGGAGACCCAGTACTTC | CASSANGAAGGPWETQYF
. | TRBJ1-4 | TRBV28 | . | TGTGCCAGCAGTTTAGGACACATAGCAACTAATGAAAAACTGTTTTTT | CASSLGHIATNEKLFF